The next 20 T cell receptor beta chains were all read from a single sample in a study of Ad26.COV2.S vaccination and SARS-CoV-2 variants. Described treatment: about 20 received Ad26.COV2.S at low or high dose, single or two shots; a few received placebo; per-sample allocation not given. Samples were taken on day 63 after the first vaccine or placebo injection. Using immunoSEQ multiplex PCR, the repertoire was profiled, and TCRdb retains in-frame clones only, with some absent. The sample records roughly 300,000 clones, around 90% being singletons. This specimen consisted of peripheral blood, obtained in a trial of Ad26.COV2.S vaccine versus placebo. The receptor source for this set is a person between 18 and 60 years old who received the Ad26.COV2.S COVID-19 vaccine or a placebo.

This chain links TRBV4-2 with TRBJ2-7; D call uncertain. The V and J ends lost 1 base and 4 bases respectively, with 11 bases between them. The germline V gene has CDR1 LGHNA and CDR2 YNFKEQ. This CDR3 contains 14 residues. The CDR3 nucleotides are TGTGCCAGCAGCCAAGCTTCGACCCCGTACGAGCAGTACTTC. This gives the protein CASSQASTPYEQYF.

The chain uses TRBV5-4 and TRBJ2-1, with TRBD1 matching 8 bases. There are 16 residues in the CDR3. Germline lookup yields CDR1 SGHNT and CDR2 YYREEE (reference sequence). The V and J ends lost 4 bases and 9 bases, in that order; junction bases with no gene match: 15. The CDR3 sequence is CASSPQGASPTGEQFF. In nucleotides, the CDR3 is TGTGCCAGCAGCCCCCAGGGGGCAAGCCCTACCGGTGAGCAGTTCTTC.

The chain carries TRBV12-3 or TRBV12-4 and TRBJ2-7, with 8 positions matching TRBD2. V was pared by 7 bases and J by 3 bases, with 2 bases of the junction left unmatched. The CDR3 spans 12 residues. The CDR3 reads CASTRGGYEQYF. DNA for the CDR3: TGTGCCAGCACTCGGGGGGGCTACGAGCAGTACTTC.

The chain couples TRBV20-1 to TRBJ2-5, with TRBD1 as a possible D gene (5 bases). Trimming stripped 3 bases from V and 6 bases from J, with 11 bases between. The CDR3 spans 12 residues. CDR1 and CDR2 from the germline V gene are DFQATT and SNEGSKA (reference sequence). CDR3 DNA sequence: TGCAGTGCTAGTAGGCAGGGAAAGACCCAGTACTTC. Protein sequence: CSASRQGKTQYF.

V gene TRBV7-2 combines with J gene TRBJ2-3; no definite D call. CDR1 and CDR2 (germline): SGHTA, FQGNSA. The CDR3 contains 15 residues. With 1 base removed from V and 2 bases from J, the gap between germline ends came to 10 bases. CDR3 nucleotide sequence: TGTGCCAGCAGCTTAGTCGTCAGGCCCACAGATACGCAGTATTTT. Protein product: CASSLVVRPTDTQYF.

The V and J genes are TRBV19 and TRBJ2-5, with 9 nucleotides matching TRBD2. The ends lost 5 bases at V and 4 bases at J; junction bases unmatched: 8. CDR1 and CDR2 (germline): LNHDA, SQIVND (reference sequence). The CDR3 has 15 amino acids. Here the CDR3 reads CASSLAGGLRETQYF. The CDR3 DNA reads as TGTGCCAGTAGTTTGGCGGGGGGGCTCCGAGAGACCCAGTACTTC.

CDR3 nucleotides: TGTGCCAGCAGCGTTGACAGGCGGTGGGGAGGCCACTATGGCTACACCTTC. It codes for CASSVDRRWGGHYGYTF. V gene TRBV2 combines with J gene TRBJ1-2; possible D gene TRBD1, 6 bases. CDR1 is SNHLY and CDR2 is FYNNEI in the germline V gene. V was cut by 6 bases and J by 3 bases, with 23 bases left in between. The CDR3 runs 17 residues.

This clone showed up just a few times. The sample has other DNA sequences that encode this CDR3 too. The V and J genes are TRBV20-1 and TRBJ2-5; D gene uncertain. Trimming left V 0 bases short and J 4 bases short, with 3 bases between. CDR3 size: 11 residues. Germline CDR1 reads DFQATT; CDR2 reads SNEGSKA (reference sequence). CDR3 sequence (DNA): TGCAGTGCTAGAGATCTAGAGACCCAGTACTTC. The encoded protein is CSARDLETQYF.

CDR3 sequence: CASSYSLSEAGELFF. In DNA, the CDR3 is TGTGCCAGCAGTTACTCCCTAAGCGAAGCCGGGGAGCTGTTTTTT. The gene calls are TRBV6-2 or TRBV6-3 and TRBJ2-2; D ambiguous. There are 15 residues in the CDR3. The germline gives CDR1 MNHEY, CDR2 SVGEGT. V gave up 0 bases and J gave up 6 bases, with 11 bases separating them.

The CDR3 spells CASSLIPGANVLTF. As DNA, the CDR3 is TGTGCCAGCAGCTTAATACCTGGGGCCAACGTCCTGACTTTC. The genes are TRBV7-3 and TRBJ2-6, with D hard to call. Between the trimmed V and J ends, which lost 1 base and 2 bases, there was a span of 3 bases. Germline V CDR1 and CDR2: SGHTA, FQGTGA. This CDR3 spans 14 amino acids.

CDR3 loop: CAMGNRDKLFF. The CDR3 DNA is TGTGCCATGGGTAACAGGGACAAACTGTTTTTT. The chain carries TRBV10-3 and TRBJ1-4, with D maybe TRBD1 (6 bases). The CDR3 loop spans 11 amino acids. Germline V CDR1 and CDR2: ENHRY, SYGVKD. V gave up 9 bases and J gave up 11 bases, with 13 bases separating them.

The chain joins TRBV28 to TRBJ1-1, with a weak D call TRBD1 (5 bases). CDR1 is MDHEN, CDR2 SYDVKM, per germline. The CDR3 contains 14 residues. V was shortened by 6 bases and J by 5 bases, with 16 bases between the two germline ends. DNA for the CDR3: TGTGCCAGCAGGGGGGGGACCCCGGGAACTGAAGCTTTCTTT. Encoded protein: CASRGGTPGTEAFF.

This clone was recorded once. The rearrangement joins TRBV7-3 to TRBJ1-1; TRBD1 matches 9 bases. Germline-derived CDR1 and CDR2 are SGHTA and FQGTGA. The CDR3 has 15 residues. Unmatched junction bases numbered 9, after V lost 5 bases and J lost 5 bases. The CDR3: CASSGTGRARTEAFF. In DNA, the CDR3 is TGTGCCAGCAGCGGGACAGGGCGAGCTAGGACTGAAGCTTTCTTT. The variable domain in full, completed from reference TRBV7-3 and TRBJ1-1, reads GAGVSQTPSNKVTEKGKYVELRCDPISGHTALYWYRQSLGQGPEFLIYFQGTGAADDSGLPNDRFFAVRPEGSVSTLKIQRTERGDSAVYLCASSGTGRARTEAFFGQGTRLTVV.

DNA for the CDR3: TGTGCCAGCAGTTACTTCTCAGGGGCCCCGGGGTTCGAGACCCAGTACTTC. Translated: CASSYFSGAPGFETQYF. The chain couples TRBV6-2 or TRBV6-3 to TRBJ2-5, with TRBD1 as a possible D gene (6 bases). Trimming took off 1 base at V and 5 bases at J, with 20 bases between the two ends. The germline CDR1 and CDR2 sequences are MNHEY and SVGEGT. This CDR3 is built from 17 residues.

CDR3 nucleotides: TGTGCCAGTAGTATGGGGTCTAGGGTGGGCTATTCGGACTATGGCTACACCTTC. Its translation: CASSMGSRVGYSDYGYTF. The V call is TRBV19, the J call TRBJ1-2; D remains unclear. The germline V gene encodes CDR1 LNHDA and CDR2 SQIVND (reference sequence). Trimming cost V 3 bases and J 3 bases, with 23 bases left between them. The CDR3 consists of 18 residues.

This chain connects TRBV12-5 to TRBJ2-2; no clear D gene. Between the trimmed V and J ends, which lost 7 bases and 0 bases, there was a span of 6 bases. Germline values: CDR1 LGHNT, CDR2 FRNRAP. The CDR3 covers 13 residues. The CDR3: CASVFANTGELFF. DNA for the CDR3: TGTGCTAGTGTCTTTGCGAACACCGGGGAGCTGTTTTTT. Together with reference TRBV12-5 and TRBJ2-2, the CDR3 gives the full variable domain: DARVTQTPRHKVTEMGQEVTMRCQPILGHNTVFWYRQTMMQGLELLAYFRNRAPLDDSGMPKDRFSAEMPDATLATLKIQPSEPRDSAVYFCASVFANTGELFFGEGSRLTVL.

This chain uses TRBV2 with TRBJ1-3; D not certain. Trimming cost V 2 bases and J 6 bases, with 2 bases left between them. Germline lookup yields CDR1 SNHLY and CDR2 FYNNEI. This CDR3 is built from 11 residues. CDR3 nucleotides: TGTGCCAGCAGTGAATTAAACACCATATATTTT. It encodes CASSELNTIYF.

CDR3 sequence: CASREGSVNTEAFF. In nucleotides, the CDR3 is TGTGCCAGCAGGGAGGGCTCCGTCAACACTGAAGCTTTCTTT. The chain links TRBV25-1 to TRBJ1-1; D gene uncertain. Trimming pared 6 bases from V and 2 bases from J, leaving 13 bases between. Germline lookup yields CDR1 MGHDK and CDR2 SYGVNS. CDR3 length equals 14 residues.

This clone was seen just once. This chain uses TRBV28 with TRBJ1-2; 7 positions match TRBD1. The CDR3 contains 17 residues. Germline loops: CDR1 MDHEN, CDR2 SYDVKM. The V gene end was trimmed by 3 bases and the J gene end by 1 base; junction bases not matched to a gene: 11. CDR3 bases: TGTGCCAGCAGTTTGACACCAACCGGGACAGATAACTATGGCTACACCTTC. The encoded protein is CASSLTPTGTDNYGYTF.

The V and J genes are TRBV2 and TRBJ2-7, with a possible D match to TRBD2 (5 bases). Germline lookup yields CDR1 SNHLY and CDR2 FYNNEI. With 3 bases removed from V and 2 bases from J, the gap between germline ends came to 20 bases. This CDR3 region has 17 residues. CDR3 region: CASSDNPRGQIAYEQYF. The CDR3 coding sequence is TGTGCCAGCAGTGATAACCCTCGCGGGCAGATTGCCTACGAGCAGTACTTC.